This TCR beta chain stems from a study of blood T cell repertoires in COVID-19. For the study at large: Sites across the United States, Italy and Spain contributed samples from acute and convalescent COVID-19. From T cells, B-cell-depleted T cells, or PBMCs came the material, which was cDNA or gDNA.

CDR3 length equals 15 residues. The germline V gene has CDR1 SEHNR and CDR2 FQNEAQ (reference sequence). Losses at the gene ends were 4 bases for V and 6 bases for J; bases not matched to a gene: 6. In the original workflow: Nucleated cell counts were estimated from reference gene primer amplification. Assay used: immunoSEQ multiplex PCR; TCRdb lists only in-frame clones, some missing. That table gives V, J and clone size, and the DNA gave D and trimming. This table holds about 200,000 clones, about nine tenths found once. This TCR derives from a man between 50 and 59 years old with acute or convalescent COVID-19. The chain carries TRBV7-9 and TRBJ1-4; TRBD1 agrees at 9 bases. The sample taken for sequencing was peripheral blood. CDR3 sequence: CASSSGQGGHEKLFF. Here the CDR3 DNA reads TGTGCCAGCAGCTCGGGACAGGGAGGACATGAAAAACTGTTTTTT.